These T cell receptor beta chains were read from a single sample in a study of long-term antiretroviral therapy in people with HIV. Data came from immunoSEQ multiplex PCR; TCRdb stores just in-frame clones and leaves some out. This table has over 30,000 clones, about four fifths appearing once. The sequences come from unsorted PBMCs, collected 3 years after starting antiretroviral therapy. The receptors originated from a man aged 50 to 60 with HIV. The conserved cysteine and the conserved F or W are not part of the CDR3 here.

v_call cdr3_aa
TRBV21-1 ASSTQRGVNEKLF
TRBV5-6 ASSGLDTSGNTIY
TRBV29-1 SVKPRGAFYNEQF
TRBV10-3 AISETASYEQY
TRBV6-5 ASSYSGPDTSYEQY
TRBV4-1 ASSLGGRGTEAF
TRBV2 ASIREGYEQY
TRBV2 ASSGAGGLNTGELF
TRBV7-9 ASSLAASGGGYAQY
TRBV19 ASSSRVGRIQH
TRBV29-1 SVTGGDRGPTDTQY
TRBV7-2 ASSTGGTDNQPQH
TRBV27 ASSRDRGGNQPQH
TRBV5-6 ASSLPPFYEQY
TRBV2 ASRPDRGREKLF
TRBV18 ASSPQANTEAF
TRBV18 ASSPRQGGLPQH
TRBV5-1 ASSFGTGATGELF
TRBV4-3 ASSSRVDYGYT
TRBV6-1 ASSEARLGGTQY
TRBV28 ASFPPGQGARSGNTIY
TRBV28 ASSWAGGDNQPQH
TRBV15 ATSRDGTNQPQH
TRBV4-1 ASRGVEATNEKLF
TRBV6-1 ASSEFGMEGYT
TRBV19 ASTPDRTRNQPQH
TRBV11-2 ASSRTRGSREQY
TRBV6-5 ASTGQGRNTEAF
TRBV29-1 SVGGAAEAF
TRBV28 ASSALLVHPDTQY
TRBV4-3 ASSQTRQQPQH
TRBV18 ASSPPGGAKNIQY
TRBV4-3 ASSRYPAGDYNEQF
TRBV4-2 ASSQVQQGGNTEAF
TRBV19 ASSIGRGGGNQPQH
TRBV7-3 ASSPSQGRTDTQY
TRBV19 ASSIRGQGYADTQY
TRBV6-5 ASSTMNTEAF
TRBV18 ASSRTVYEQY
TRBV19 ASSIDRGRNTEAF
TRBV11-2 ASSSYRGGTEAF
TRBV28 ASTLSGQARHEQY
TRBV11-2 ASSPRLVEEQF
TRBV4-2 ASSHSRVEETQY
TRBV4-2 ASSSGRQGSTTNEKLF
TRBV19 ASSLGLAGTTNTGELF
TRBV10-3 AISTLSGRRDEQY
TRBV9 AKLARVGYGYT
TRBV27 ASSLTVSSGANVLT
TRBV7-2 ASSLVSGRDQPQH
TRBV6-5 ASSYDTGSGNTIY
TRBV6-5 ASSNRDGAKNIQY
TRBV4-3 ASSQDRTTGYEQY
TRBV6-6 ASSWDGRGYT
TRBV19 ATNMNTEAF